The 12 T cell receptor beta chains reported below all come from one sample, sequenced in a study of cytomegalovirus exposure and HLA in healthy donors. Primers included in the PCR were 60 Vbeta and 13 Jbeta primers. The protocol was immunoSEQ multiplex PCR, while the TCRdb copy is restricted to in-frame clones and leaves out a portion. The repertoire holds 200,000 to 250,000 clones, about 80% seen once, with more than 0.5% in the top ten. The sequencing sample was made of PBMCs. These receptors came from a woman aged 40 to 50 in good health and CMV-seronegative.

The chain recombines TRBV25-1 with TRBJ2-7; 8 bases align to TRBD1. Germline V gene lookup returns CDR1 MGHDK and CDR2 SYGVNS. V was clipped by 4 bases and J by 4 bases; unmatched bases: 6. This CDR3 has 14 amino acids. The CDR3 coding sequence is TGTGCCAGCAGTGGTGACAGGGGACCATACGAGCAGTACTTC. It yields the protein CASSGDRGPYEQYF.

J is TRBJ2-5 and V is TRBV2; TRBD1 matches at 7 bases. The assigned J gene may be wrong: the sequence end matches TRBJ2-7 better. The CDR3 has 15 residues. CDR1 and CDR2 from the germline V gene are SNHLY and FYNNEI. The CDR3 loop is CASSPWDSEVYEQYF. The CDR3 bases are TGTGCCAGCAGTCCATGGGACAGCGAAGTCTACGAGCAGTACTTC.

This clone was recorded a few times. V gene TRBV12-5 combines with J gene TRBJ2-1; TRBD1 matches at 7 bases. V dropped 7 bases and J dropped 8; count of bases not matched to a gene: 5. The CDR3 consists of 12 residues. CDR1 and CDR2 from the germline V gene are LGHNT and FRNRAP. DNA of the CDR3: TGTGCTAGTGCCTTACAGGGGTATGAGCAGTTCTTC. It yields the protein CASALQGYEQFF.

CDR3 protein: CAWRSGTGQETQYF. In nucleotides, the CDR3 is TGTGCCTGGAGGTCCGGGACAGGGCAAGAGACCCAGTACTTC. V gene TRBV30 combines with J gene TRBJ2-5, with TRBD1 identical over 9 bases. V lost 3 bases to trimming and J lost 2 bases; unmatched junction nucleotides: 4. Germline loops: CDR1 GTSNPN, CDR2 SVGIG (reference sequence). CDR3 length equals 14 residues.

This chain uses TRBV9 with TRBJ2-7, with 9 bases matching TRBD1. This CDR3 is built from 15 residues. V lost 3 bases to trimming and J lost 4 bases; unmatched junction nucleotides: 8. Germline values: CDR1 SGDLS, CDR2 YYNGEE. CDR3 in DNA: TGTGCCAGCAGCGGCCGGGACAGGGACCTATACGAGCAGTACTTC. It specifies CASSGRDRDLYEQYF.

Only one count was recorded for this clone. The chain recombines TRBV15 with TRBJ2-7; 8 positions agree with TRBD1. There are 15 residues in the CDR3. The V gene's germline CDR1 is LNHNV and CDR2 YYDKDF (reference sequence). The V segment lost 2 bases and the J segment 2 bases; nucleotides outside the gene matches: 5. The CDR3 region has the DNA TGTGCCACCAGCAGATACCGGACAGGGCCCTACGAGCAGTACTTC. Amino acids: CATSRYRTGPYEQYF.

In nucleotides, the CDR3 is TGTGCCAGCAGCCCCCCGGGACTAGCCTCCGAGCAGTACTTC. The encoded protein is CASSPPGLASEQYF. The V call is TRBV11-3, the J call TRBJ2-7; 9 nucleotides agree with TRBD2. CDR1 is SGHNT, CDR2 YENEEA, per germline. This CDR3 spans 14 amino acids. V was clipped by 5 bases and J by 6 bases; unmatched bases: 8.

This clone was observed once. The V gene is TRBV5-1, the J gene TRBJ2-1; 7 bases align to TRBD1. Germline lookup yields CDR1 SGHRS and CDR2 YFSETQ. CDR3 size: 15 residues. The junction had 10 bases not matched to a gene; V was cut back by 4 bases and J by 6 bases. The CDR3 DNA sequence: TGCGCCAGCAGCCACGGACAGGCTATGTCCAATGAGCAGTTCTTC. Residues: CASSHGQAMSNEQFF. The full variable domain, in which reference TRBV5-1 and TRBJ2-1 provide the parts outside the CDR3, is KAGVTQTPRYLIKTRGQQVTLSCSPISGHRSVSWYQQTPGQGLQFLFEYFSETQRNKGNFPGRFSGRQFSNSRSEMNVSTLELGDSALYLCASSHGQAMSNEQFFGPGTRLTVL.

This chain links TRBV6-5 with TRBJ1-5; D uncertain. In germline, CDR1 is MNHEY, CDR2 SVGAGI. Trimming shortened V by 6 bases and J by 4 bases, and 13 bases separated the two germline ends. This CDR3 has 14 amino acids. CDR3 amino acids: CASSNTKTNQPQHF. DNA of the CDR3: TGTGCCAGCAGCAACACCAAGACTAATCAGCCCCAGCATTTT.

The chain has TRBV7-2 and TRBJ2-2; 10 bases line up with TRBD2. Germline CDR1 and CDR2: SGHTA and FQGNSA. The CDR3 is 18 amino acids. J was trimmed by 0 bases and V by 5 bases; bases with no gene match: 9. The CDR3 loop is CASSRWASGGANTGELFF. The CDR3 DNA is TGTGCCAGCAGCCGATGGGCTAGCGGGGGCGCGAACACCGGGGAGCTGTTTTTT.

The J gene is TRBJ2-7, the V gene TRBV6-5; 8 bases agree with TRBD1. The CDR3 length is 15 residues. V lost 4 bases, J lost 4 bases, and 9 bases stayed unmatched. Germline V CDR1 and CDR2: MNHEY, SVGAGI. The CDR3 region is CASSSPRQGLYEQYF. CDR3 in DNA: TGTGCCAGCAGTTCTCCGAGACAGGGGTTATACGAGCAGTACTTC.

CDR3 residues: CASQEGRAGYTF. The CDR3 DNA follows: TGTGCCTCCCAGGAGGGCAGGGCTGGCTACACCTTC. The rearrangement uses TRBV2 and TRBJ1-2; D might be TRBD1 (5 bases). The CDR3 sequence is 12 residues long. The germline V gene has CDR1 SNHLY and CDR2 FYNNEI. With 11 bases removed from V and 7 bases from J, the gap between germline ends came to 17 bases.